The 3 T cell receptor beta chains given below trace back to one sample, sequenced in a study of T cells expressing NK-cell markers. TCRdb reprocessed the 5' RACE reads and keeps a single row for each CDR3 protein, giving no DNA. The listing contains about 260,000 distinct CDR3 sequences. Sequencing used blood T cells: a sorted CD56 or NKG2C T cell subset, CD4+ or CD8+ T cells, or bulk PBMC T cells (not recorded which). These receptors were obtained from a woman aged 18 to 75 in good health.

The V and J genes are TRBV11-2 and TRBJ2-1; TCRdb calls TRBD1, which cannot be checked without DNA. Germline CDR1 is SGHAT and CDR2 is FQNNGV. This CDR3 comprises 15 residues. The CDR3 reads CASSFGGGQRAMWFF.

The chain is built from TRBV29-1 and TRBJ1-1. The CDR3 loop spans 15 amino acids. Germline V gene data show CDR1 as SQVTM and CDR2 as ANQGSEA. The CDR3 sequence: CSVESHPDANTEAFF. Full variable domain (missing parts from reference TRBV29-1 and TRBJ1-1): SAVISQKPSRDICQRGTSLTIQCQVDSQVTMMFWYRQQPGQSLTLIATANQGSEATYESGFVIDKFPISRPNLTFSTLTVSNMSPEDSSIYLCSVESHPDANTEAFFGQGTRLTVV.

This chain connects TRBV15 to TRBJ1-2; TCRdb names TRBD1, which stays unverified in the absence of DNA. Germline CDR1 reads LNHNV; CDR2 reads YYDKDF (reference sequence). The CDR3 sequence is 15 residues long. This chain's CDR3 is CATSRGGQTNYGYTF. Full variable domain (outside the CDR3, taken from reference TRBV15 and TRBJ1-2): DAMVIQNPRYQVTQFGKPVTLSCSQTLNHNVMYWYQQKSSQAPKLLFHYYDKDFNNEADTPDNFQSRRPNTSFCFLDIRSPGLGDTAMYLCATSRGGQTNYGYTFGSGTRLTVV.